This T cell receptor (beta chain) is drawn from a study of CXCR3-negative and CXCR3-positive naive CD8 T cells. Whole-study context: Across all libraries, TRB reads numbered 110 million to 150 million, with about 1.5 +/- 0.3 million in each library.

Germline CDR1 SEHNR, CDR2 FQNEAQ (reference sequence). The CDR3 consists of 15 residues. Through 5' RACE with UMI labels, the TRB cDNA libraries were prepared. TCRdb reprocessed the 5' RACE reads, keeping one entry per CDR3 protein, no DNA. This sample's table reports over 55,000 distinct CDR3 sequences. Study results and limitations: Naive cells, whether CXCR3-negative or CXCR3-positive, had similar TRBV-TRBJ usage, while memory cells differed. A higher hydrophobicity marked the TRB CDR3s of CXCR3-positive naive cells versus CXCR3-negative naive cells.

A word on this clonotype: Its antigen remains unidentified.

Triplicates of some 300,000 cells were sorted from each CD8+ T cell subset. The source of this sequence is a human donor in good health. Some clones in this sample may be carry-over from other donors' samples. Sequenced: naive CXCR3+ CD8+ T cells from blood. As to subset: CD45RO-CCR7+CD27+CD95- naive CD8+ T cells expressing CXCR3 (TNR3+). The V call is TRBV7-9, the J call TRBJ2-7; TCRdb's D gene call, TRBD1, goes unchecked for lack of DNA. CDR3 in amino acids: CASSLVVGGTNEQYF.